The entry below gives a single TCR beta chain sequence along with its context. Its target is not known. This specimen comes from a study of PD-L1 blockade in urothelial cancer. On the study more broadly: In the patient group, most of the roughly 30 were males with bladder-origin urothelial cancer. From 0 to 3 prior chemotherapy regimens had been given to the patients. The study recovered a median of 141,255 T cells per blood sample. Study-wide points: Stronger expansion of tumor-associated clones in blood at 3 weeks distinguished durable-benefit patients.

Trimming stripped 5 bases from V and 4 bases from J, with 11 bases between. The CDR3 is 14 amino acids. Germline lookup yields CDR1 SGHTA and CDR2 FQGNSA. Clones were sequenced by immunoSEQ multiplex PCR, and TCRdb holds only the in-frame ones, with some missing. The sample has roughly 84,000 clones, about 81% seen once; the top ten hold 8% to 9.5%. The chain carries TRBV7-2 and TRBJ1-4; D perhaps matches TRBD1 (5 bases). The TCR originated in a man aged 65 to 85 with urothelial cancer. Sequences were derived from PBMCs, sampled around atezolizumab (anti-PD-L1) treatment. This CDR3 reads CASSPDSRNEKLFF. The CDR3 bases are TGTGCCAGCAGCCCCGACAGCCGTAATGAAAAACTGTTTTTT.